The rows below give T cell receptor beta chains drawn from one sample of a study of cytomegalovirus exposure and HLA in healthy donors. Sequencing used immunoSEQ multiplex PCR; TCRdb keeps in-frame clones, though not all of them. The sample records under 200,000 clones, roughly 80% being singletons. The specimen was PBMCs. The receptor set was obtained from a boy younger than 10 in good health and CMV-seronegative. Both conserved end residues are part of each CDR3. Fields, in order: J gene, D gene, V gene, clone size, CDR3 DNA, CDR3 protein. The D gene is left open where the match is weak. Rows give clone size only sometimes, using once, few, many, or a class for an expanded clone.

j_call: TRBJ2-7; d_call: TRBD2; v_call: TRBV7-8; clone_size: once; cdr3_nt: TGTGCCAGCAGCCCCGGACTAGCGGGAGGGCACTCCTACGAGCAGTACTTC; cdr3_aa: CASSPGLAGGHSYEQYF
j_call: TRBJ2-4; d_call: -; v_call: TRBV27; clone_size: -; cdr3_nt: TGTGCCAGCAGTCCATTGAGGCCCCCACCAGGGGGGGGGACTAGAAACATTCAGTACTTC; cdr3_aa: CASSPLRPPPGGGTRNIQYF
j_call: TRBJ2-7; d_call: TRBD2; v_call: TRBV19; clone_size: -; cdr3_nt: TGTGCCAGTAGTATAGCCGTCGGGACTAGCGAGCCCTACGAGCAGTACTTC; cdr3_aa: CASSIAVGTSEPYEQYF
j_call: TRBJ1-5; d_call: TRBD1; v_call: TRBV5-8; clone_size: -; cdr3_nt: TGTGCCAGCAGCTTGTACAGGGGGCTTCGTGGCAATCAGCCCCAGCATTTT; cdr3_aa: CASSLYRGLRGNQPQHF
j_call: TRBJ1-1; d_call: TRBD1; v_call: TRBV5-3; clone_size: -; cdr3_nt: TGTGCCAGAAGCTCTCCGCCCCAATCCGGGACAGGGGGCGATACTGAAGCTTTCTTT; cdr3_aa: CARSSPPQSGTGGDTEAFF
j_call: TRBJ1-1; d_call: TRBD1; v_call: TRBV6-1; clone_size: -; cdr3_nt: TGTGCCAGCAGTGCGGGACAGGGTTTCACTGAAGCTTTCTTT; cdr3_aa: CASSAGQGFTEAFF
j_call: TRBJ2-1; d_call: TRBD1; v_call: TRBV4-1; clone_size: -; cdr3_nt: TGCGCCAGCAGCCAACCAAGACAGGGAAGAGAGAATGAGCAGTTCTTC; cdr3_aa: CASSQPRQGRENEQFF
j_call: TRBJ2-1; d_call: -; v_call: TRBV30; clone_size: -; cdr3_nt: TGTAGGAGGCAAGCGCCTTACAATGAGCAGTTCTTC; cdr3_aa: CRRQAPYNEQFF
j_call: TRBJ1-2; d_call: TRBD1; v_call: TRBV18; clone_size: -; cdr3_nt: TGTGCCAGCTCACCAGACAGGGCCAACTATGGCTACACCTTC; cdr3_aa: CASSPDRANYGYTF
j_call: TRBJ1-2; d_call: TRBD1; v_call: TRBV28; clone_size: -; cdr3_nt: TGTGCCAGCAGTAGACAGGGTGTCTATGGCTACACCTTC; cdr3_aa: CASSRQGVYGYTF
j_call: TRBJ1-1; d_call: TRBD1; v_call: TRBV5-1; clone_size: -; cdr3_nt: TGCGCCAGCAGCCCCGGGACAGGGAACACTGAAGCTTTCTTT; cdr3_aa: CASSPGTGNTEAFF
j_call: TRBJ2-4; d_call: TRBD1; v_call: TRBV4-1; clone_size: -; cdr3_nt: TGCGCCAGCAGCCAAAAAGGGGGATCTCTGACAGGGGGCCTGGCCAAAAACATTCAGTACTTC; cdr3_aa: CASSQKGGSLTGGLAKNIQYF
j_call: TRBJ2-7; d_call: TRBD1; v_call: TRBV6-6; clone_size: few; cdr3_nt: TGTGCCAGCAGTTACCGTTCCTCGGGACAGGGCGGCGAGCAGTACTTC; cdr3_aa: CASSYRSSGQGGEQYF
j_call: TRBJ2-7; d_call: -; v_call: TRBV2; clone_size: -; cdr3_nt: TGTGCCAGCAGTCTGGCTAGCTACGAGCAGTACTTC; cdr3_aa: CASSLASYEQYF
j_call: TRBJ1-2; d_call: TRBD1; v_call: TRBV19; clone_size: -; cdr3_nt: TGTGCCAGTATCCAATCACGGACAGGGGTCGGCTACACCTTC; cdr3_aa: CASIQSRTGVGYTF
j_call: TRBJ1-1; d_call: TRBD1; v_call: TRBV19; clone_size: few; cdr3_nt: TGTGCCAGTAGCATACTCCGGGACAGGGTCACTGAAGCTTTCTTT; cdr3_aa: CASSILRDRVTEAFF
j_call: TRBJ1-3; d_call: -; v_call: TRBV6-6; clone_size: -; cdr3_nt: TGTGCCAGCAGTTACCCCCCAACTCTCCAGGGTGCGATCATATATTTT; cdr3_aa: CASSYPPTLQGAIIYF
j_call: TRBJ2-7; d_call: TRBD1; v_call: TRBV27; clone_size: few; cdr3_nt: TGTGCCAGCAGTTTACACCAGACAGGGGGAAAGTACTTC; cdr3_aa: CASSLHQTGGKYF
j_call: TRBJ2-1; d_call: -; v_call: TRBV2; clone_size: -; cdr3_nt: TGTGCCAGCACCTATGAGGTACTCGAGACCTACAATGAGCAGTTCTTC; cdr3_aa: CASTYEVLETYNEQFF
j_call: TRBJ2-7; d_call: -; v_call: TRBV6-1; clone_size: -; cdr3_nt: TGTGCCAGCAGTCTCCGGGTACCTCCCTACGAGCAGTACTTC; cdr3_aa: CASSLRVPPYEQYF
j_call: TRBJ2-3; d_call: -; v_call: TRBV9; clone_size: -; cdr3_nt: TGTGCCAGCAGCCCGTCCGGAGTCGATACGCAGTATTTT; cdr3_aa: CASSPSGVDTQYF
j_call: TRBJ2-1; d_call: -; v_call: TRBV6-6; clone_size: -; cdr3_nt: TGTGCCACCACCGGGGAGGCTTCCTACAATGAGCAGTTCTTC; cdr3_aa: CATTGEASYNEQFF
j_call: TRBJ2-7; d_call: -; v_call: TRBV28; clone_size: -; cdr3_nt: TGTGCCAGCAGTTTATATTCGGGGGTGGTCCCCTACGAGCAGTACTTC; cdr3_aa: CASSLYSGVVPYEQYF
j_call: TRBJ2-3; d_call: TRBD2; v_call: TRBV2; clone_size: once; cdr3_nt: TGTGCCAGCAGACCCGGGACTAGCGGGAAAATTGAGGCAGATACGCAGTATTTT; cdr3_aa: CASRPGTSGKIEADTQYF
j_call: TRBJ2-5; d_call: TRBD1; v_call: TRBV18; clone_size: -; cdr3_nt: TGTGCCAGCTCACCCGCAGGGGGCCTGGAGACCCAGTACTTC; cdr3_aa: CASSPAGGLETQYF
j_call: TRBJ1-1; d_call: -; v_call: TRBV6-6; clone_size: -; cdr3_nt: TGTGCCAGCAGTTACCCCCCGGGGGGAATTAGCCCTGAAGCTTTCTTT; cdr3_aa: CASSYPPGGISPEAFF
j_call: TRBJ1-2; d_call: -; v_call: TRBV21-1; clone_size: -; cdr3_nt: TGTGCCAGCAGCGCGTCGACTCAATGCTATAACTATGGCTACACCTTC; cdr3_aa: CASSASTQCYNYGYTF
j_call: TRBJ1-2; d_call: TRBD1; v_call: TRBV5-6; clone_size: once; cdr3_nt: TGTGCCAGCAGCTTCCTGACAGGGGGAAACTATGGCTACACCTTC; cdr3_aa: CASSFLTGGNYGYTF
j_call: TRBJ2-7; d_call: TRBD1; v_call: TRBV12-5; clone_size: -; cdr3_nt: TGTGCTAGTGGTATACTTGGACAGGGAAACTACGAGCAGTACTTC; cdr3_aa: CASGILGQGNYEQYF
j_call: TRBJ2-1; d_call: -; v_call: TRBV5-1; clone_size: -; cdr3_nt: TGCGCCAGCAGCTGGGGGACAAAAGTTTCCAATGAGCAGTTCTTC; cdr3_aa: CASSWGTKVSNEQFF
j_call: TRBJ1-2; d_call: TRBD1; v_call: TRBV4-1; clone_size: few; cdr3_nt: TGCGCCAGCAGCCCGGGACAGGCAGGAGATGGCTACACCTTC; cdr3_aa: CASSPGQAGDGYTF
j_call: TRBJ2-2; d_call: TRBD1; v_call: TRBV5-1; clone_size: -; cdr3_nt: TGCGCCAGCAGTTTAACAGGGGACCCGAACACCGGGGAGCTGTTTTTT; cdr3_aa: CASSLTGDPNTGELFF
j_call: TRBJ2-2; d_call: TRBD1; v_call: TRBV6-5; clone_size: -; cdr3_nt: TGTGCCAGCAGTAGGACAGGGGGCTTAACCGGGGAGCTGTTTTTT; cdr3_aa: CASSRTGGLTGELFF
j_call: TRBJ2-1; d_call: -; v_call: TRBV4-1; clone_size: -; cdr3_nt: TGCGCCAGCAACCAACTCGGACAGGAGGAGGGCAATGAGCAGTTCTTC; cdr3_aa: CASNQLGQEEGNEQFF
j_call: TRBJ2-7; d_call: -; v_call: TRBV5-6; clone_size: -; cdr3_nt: TGTGCCAGCAGCTTGGGGCAGGGCTTAAGCGAGCAGTACTTC; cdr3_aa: CASSLGQGLSEQYF
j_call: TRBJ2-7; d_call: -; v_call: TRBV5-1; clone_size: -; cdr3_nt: TGCGCCAGCAGCCAGACAATCTCCTACGAGCAGTACTTC; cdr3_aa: CASSQTISYEQYF
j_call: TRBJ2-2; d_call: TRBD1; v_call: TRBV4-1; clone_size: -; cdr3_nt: TGCGCCAGCAGCCAACAGGGGGCCGGGGAGCTGTTTTTT; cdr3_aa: CASSQQGAGELFF
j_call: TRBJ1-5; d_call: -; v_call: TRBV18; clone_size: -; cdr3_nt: TGTGCCAGCTCACCAGGGCAGGCCCCAGATCAGCCCCAGCATTTT; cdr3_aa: CASSPGQAPDQPQHF
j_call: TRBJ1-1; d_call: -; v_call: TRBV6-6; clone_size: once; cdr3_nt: TGTGCCAGCAGTTACTCCGGGACTCACACTGAAGCTTTCTTT; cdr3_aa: CASSYSGTHTEAFF
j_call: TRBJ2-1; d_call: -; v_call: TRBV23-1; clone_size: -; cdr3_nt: TGCGCCAGCAGTCCCCCCCGGGGAGCGAAAGATGAGCAGTTCTTC; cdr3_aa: CASSPPRGAKDEQFF
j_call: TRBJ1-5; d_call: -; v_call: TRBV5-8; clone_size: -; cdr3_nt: TGTGCCAGCAGCGGCGTAGGCGGACTCAATCAGCCCCAGCATTTT; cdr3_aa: CASSGVGGLNQPQHF
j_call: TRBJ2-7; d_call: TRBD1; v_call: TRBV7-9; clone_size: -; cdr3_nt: TGTGCCAGCAGCTTGTGGACAGGGGATAGGGCCTACGAGCAGTACTTC; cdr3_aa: CASSLWTGDRAYEQYF
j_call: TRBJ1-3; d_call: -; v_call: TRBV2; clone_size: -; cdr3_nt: TGTGCCAGCAAGGACAGAATCTCTGGAAACACCATATATTTT; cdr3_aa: CASKDRISGNTIYF
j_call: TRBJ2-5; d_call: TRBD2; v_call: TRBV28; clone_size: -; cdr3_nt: TGTGCCAGCAGAAGGCGGGGGGAGACCCAGTACTTC; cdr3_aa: CASRRRGETQYF
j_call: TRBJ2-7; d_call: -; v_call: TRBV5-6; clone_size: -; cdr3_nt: TGTGCCAGCAGCTCCCGGGAGCCCAACCTCTCCTACGAGCAGTACTTC; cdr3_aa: CASSSREPNLSYEQYF